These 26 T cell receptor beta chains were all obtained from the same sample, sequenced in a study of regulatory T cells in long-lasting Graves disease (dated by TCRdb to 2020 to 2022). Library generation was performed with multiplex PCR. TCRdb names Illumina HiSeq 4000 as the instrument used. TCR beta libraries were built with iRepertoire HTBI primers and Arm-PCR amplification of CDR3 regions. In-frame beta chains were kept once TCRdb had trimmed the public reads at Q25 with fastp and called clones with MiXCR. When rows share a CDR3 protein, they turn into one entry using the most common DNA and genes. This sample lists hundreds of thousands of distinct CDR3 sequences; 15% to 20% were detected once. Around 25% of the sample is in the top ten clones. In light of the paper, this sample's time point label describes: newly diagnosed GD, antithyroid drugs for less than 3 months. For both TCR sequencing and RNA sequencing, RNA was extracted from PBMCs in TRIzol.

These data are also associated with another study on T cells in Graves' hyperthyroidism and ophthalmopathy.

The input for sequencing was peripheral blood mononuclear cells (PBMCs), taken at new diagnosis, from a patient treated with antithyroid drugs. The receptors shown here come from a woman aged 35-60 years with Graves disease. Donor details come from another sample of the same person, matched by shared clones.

CDR3 amino acids: CASSHPGLAGEGAKNIQYF. For the CDR3, the DNA is TGTGCCAGCAGCCATCCCGGACTAGCGGGGGAAGGGGCCAAAAACATTCAGTACTTC. The rearrangement joins TRBV7-9 to TRBJ2-4; 13 positions match TRBD2. The trim removed 5 bases at V and 1 base at J, leaving 11 bases unmatched. CDR1 SEHNR and CDR2 FQNEAQ come from the germline V gene (reference sequence). This CDR3 has 19 amino acids.

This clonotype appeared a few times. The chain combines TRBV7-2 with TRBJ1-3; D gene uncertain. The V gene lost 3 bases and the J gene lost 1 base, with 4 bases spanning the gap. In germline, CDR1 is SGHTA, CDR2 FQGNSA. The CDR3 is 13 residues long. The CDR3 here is CASSFRSGNTIYF. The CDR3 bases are TGTGCCAGCAGCTTTAGGTCTGGAAACACCATATATTTT.

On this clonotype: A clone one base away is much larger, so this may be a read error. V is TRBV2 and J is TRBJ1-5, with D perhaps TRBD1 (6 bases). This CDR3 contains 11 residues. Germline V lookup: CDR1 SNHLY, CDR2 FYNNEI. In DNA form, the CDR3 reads TGTGCCAGCAGTTTTGGGGGGCCCCAGCGTTTT. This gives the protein CASSFGGPQRF.

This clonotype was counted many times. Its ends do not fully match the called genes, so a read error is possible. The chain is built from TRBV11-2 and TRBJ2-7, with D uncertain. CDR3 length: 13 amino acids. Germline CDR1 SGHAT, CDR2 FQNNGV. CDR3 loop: CASSLNLSDEQYF. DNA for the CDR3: TGTGCCAGCAGCTTAAACCTCTCCGACGAGCAGTACTTC.

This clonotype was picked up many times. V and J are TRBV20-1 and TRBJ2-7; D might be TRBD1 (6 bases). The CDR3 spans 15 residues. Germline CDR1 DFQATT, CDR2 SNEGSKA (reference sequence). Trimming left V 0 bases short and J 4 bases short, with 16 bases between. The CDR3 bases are TGCAGTGCTAGAGATAGTGGAACAGGGCGATACGAGCAGTACTTC. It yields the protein CSARDSGTGRYEQYF.

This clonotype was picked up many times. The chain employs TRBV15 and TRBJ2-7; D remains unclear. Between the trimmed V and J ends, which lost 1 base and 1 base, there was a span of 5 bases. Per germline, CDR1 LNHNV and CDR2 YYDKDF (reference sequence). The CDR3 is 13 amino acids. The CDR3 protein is CATSRVGSYEQYF. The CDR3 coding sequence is TGTGCCACCAGCAGAGTTGGGTCCTACGAGCAGTACTTC.

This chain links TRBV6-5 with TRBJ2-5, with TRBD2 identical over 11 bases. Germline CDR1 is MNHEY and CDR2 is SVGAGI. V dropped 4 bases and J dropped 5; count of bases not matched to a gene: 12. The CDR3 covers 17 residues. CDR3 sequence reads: CASSSPGSGGAWETQYF. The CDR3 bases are TGTGCCAGCAGTTCGCCGGGTAGCGGGGGGGCCTGGGAGACCCAGTACTTC.

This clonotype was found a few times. The CDR3, as DNA: TGTGCCAGTTCAGAGTTTAATGGCTACACCTTC. Translating gives CASSEFNGYTF. The chain recombines TRBV19 with TRBJ1-2; D gene uncertain. V lost 8 bases to trimming and J lost 6 bases, with 10 bases between them. This CDR3 contains 11 residues. CDR1 is LNHDA and CDR2 is SQIVND in the germline V gene (reference sequence).

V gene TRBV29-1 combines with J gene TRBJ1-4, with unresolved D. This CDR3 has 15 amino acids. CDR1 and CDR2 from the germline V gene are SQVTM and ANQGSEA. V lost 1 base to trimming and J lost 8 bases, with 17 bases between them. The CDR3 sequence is CSVEVSGMGREKLFF. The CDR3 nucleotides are TGCAGCGTTGAAGTATCCGGGATGGGTAGGGAAAAACTGTTTTTT.

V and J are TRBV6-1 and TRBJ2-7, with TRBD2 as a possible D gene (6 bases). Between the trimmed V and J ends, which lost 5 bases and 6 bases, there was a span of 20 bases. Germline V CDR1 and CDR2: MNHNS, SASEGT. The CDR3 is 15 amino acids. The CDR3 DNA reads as TGTGCCAGCAGTCCCGGGGGATCCACTCCTCTCGAGCAGTACTTC. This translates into CASSPGGSTPLEQYF.

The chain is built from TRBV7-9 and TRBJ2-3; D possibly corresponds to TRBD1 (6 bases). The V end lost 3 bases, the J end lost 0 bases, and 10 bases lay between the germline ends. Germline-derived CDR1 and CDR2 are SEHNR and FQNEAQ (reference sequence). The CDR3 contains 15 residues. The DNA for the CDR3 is TGTGCCAGCAGCTTGGGACATCCTAGCACAGATACGCAGTATTTT. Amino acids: CASSLGHPSTDTQYF.

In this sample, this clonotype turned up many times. DNA for the CDR3: TGTGCCAGCAGTCTCTCCCTGAGAGGGACTAGCACAGATACGCAGTATTTT. Protein: CASSLSLRGTSTDTQYF. This chain uses TRBV6-2 or TRBV6-3 with TRBJ2-3; the D gene is possibly TRBD2 (6 bases). The CDR3 runs 17 residues. Germline V CDR1 and CDR2: MNHEY, SVGEGT. Trimming removed 5 bases at V and 0 bases at J, with 18 bases between.

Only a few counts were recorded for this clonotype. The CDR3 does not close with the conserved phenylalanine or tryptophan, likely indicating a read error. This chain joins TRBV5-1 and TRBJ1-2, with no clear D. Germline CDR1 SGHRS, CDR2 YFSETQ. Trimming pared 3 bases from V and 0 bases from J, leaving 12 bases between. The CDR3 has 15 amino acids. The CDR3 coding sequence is TGCGCCAGCAGCTGGTCAGGTAGTCCTAACTATGGCTACACCCTC. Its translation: CASSWSGSPNYGYTL.

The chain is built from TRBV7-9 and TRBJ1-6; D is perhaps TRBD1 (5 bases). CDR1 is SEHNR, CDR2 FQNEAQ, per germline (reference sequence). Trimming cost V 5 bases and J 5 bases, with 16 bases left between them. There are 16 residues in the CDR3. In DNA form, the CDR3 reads TGTGCCAGCAGCCCGGGTGGCGGGGGAAATAATTCACCCCTCCACTTT. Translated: CASSPGGGGNNSPLHF.

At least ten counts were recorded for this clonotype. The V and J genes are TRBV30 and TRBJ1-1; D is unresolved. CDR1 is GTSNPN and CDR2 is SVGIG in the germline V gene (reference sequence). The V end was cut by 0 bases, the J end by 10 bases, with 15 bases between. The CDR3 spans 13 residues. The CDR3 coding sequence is TGTGCCTGGAGTGTCGGAGGCCCCCTGAGAGCTTTCTTT. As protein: CAWSVGGPLRAFF. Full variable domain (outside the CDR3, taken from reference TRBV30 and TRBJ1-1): SQTIHQWPATLVQPVGSPLSLECTVEGTSNPNLYWYRQAAGRGLQLLFYSVGIGQISSEVPQNLSASRPQDRQFILSSKKLLLSDSGFYLCAWSVGGPLRAFFGQGTRLTVV.

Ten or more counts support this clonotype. CDR3 sequence: CASSPLAGPSYNEQFF. CDR3 DNA sequence: TGTGCCAGCAGCCCTTTAGCGGGGCCATCCTACAATGAGCAGTTCTTC. The J gene is TRBJ2-1, the V gene TRBV11-2; 8 bases are shared with TRBD2. The CDR3 runs 16 residues. Germline CDR1 is SGHAT and CDR2 is FQNNGV. With V trimmed by 5 bases and J by 1 base, 7 bases remained unmatched.

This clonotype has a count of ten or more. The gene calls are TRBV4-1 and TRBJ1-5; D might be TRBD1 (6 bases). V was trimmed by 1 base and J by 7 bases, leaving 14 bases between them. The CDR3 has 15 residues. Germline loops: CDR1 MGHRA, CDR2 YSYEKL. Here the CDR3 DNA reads TGCGCCAGCAGCCAAGGGAACAGGGATAGGCAGCCCCAGCATTTT. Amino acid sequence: CASSQGNRDRQPQHF.

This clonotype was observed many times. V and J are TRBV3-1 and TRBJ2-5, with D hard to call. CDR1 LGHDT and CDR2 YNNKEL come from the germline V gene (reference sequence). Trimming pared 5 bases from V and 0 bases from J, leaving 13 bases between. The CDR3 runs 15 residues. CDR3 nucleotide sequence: TGTGCCAGCAGCTCTGGACGCACGTACCAAGAGACCCAGTACTTC. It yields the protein CASSSGRTYQETQYF.

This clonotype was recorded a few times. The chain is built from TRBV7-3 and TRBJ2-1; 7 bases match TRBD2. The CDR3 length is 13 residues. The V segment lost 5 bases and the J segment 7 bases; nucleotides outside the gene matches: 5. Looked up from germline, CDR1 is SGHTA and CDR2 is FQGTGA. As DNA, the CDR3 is TGTGCCAGCAGCCGGGGGGTTGAGAATGAGCAGTTCTTC. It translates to CASSRGVENEQFF.

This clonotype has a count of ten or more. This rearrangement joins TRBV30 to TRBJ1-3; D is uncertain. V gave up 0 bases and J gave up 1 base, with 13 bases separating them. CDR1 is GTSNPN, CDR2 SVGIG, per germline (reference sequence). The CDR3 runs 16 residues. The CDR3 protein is CAWSVLGPPSGNTIYF. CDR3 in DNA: TGTGCCTGGAGTGTACTGGGCCCACCATCTGGAAACACCATATATTTT.

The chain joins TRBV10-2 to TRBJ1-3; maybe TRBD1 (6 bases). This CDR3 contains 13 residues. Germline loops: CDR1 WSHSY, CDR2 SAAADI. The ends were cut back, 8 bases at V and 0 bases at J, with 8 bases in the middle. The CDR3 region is CASLGASGNTIYF. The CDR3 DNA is TGCGCCAGCCTGGGGGCCTCTGGAAACACCATATATTTT.

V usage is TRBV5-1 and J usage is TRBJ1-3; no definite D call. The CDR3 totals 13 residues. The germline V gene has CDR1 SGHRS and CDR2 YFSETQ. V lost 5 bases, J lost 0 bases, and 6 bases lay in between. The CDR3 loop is CASRAVSGNTIYF. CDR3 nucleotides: TGCGCCAGCAGGGCCGTCTCTGGAAACACCATATATTTT.

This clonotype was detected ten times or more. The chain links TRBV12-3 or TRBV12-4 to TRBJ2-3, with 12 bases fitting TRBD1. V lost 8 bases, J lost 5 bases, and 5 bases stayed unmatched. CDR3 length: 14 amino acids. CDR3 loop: CASGTGGKKDTQYF. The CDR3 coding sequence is TGTGCCAGCGGGACAGGGGGCAAGAAAGATACGCAGTATTTT.

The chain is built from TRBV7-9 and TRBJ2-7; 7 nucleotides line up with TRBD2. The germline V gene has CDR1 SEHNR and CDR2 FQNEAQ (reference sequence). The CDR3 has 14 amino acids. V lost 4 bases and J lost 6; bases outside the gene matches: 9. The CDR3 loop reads CASSSQGPGGEQYF. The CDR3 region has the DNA TGTGCCAGCAGCTCCCAGGGCCCGGGGGGCGAGCAGTACTTC. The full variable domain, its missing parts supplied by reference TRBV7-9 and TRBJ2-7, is DTGVSQNPRHKITKRGQNVTFRCDPISEHNRLYWYRQTLGQGPEFLTYFQNEAQLEKSRLLSDRFSAERPKGSFSTLEIQRTEQGDSAMYLCASSSQGPGGEQYFGPGTRLTVT.

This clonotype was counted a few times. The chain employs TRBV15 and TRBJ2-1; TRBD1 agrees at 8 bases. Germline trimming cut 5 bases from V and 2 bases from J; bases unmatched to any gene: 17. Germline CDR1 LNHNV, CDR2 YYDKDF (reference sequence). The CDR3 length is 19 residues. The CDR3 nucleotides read TGTGCCACCAGCTTCCAAAACACCGGACAGGGCGGAACCTACAATGAGCAGTTCTTC. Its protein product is CATSFQNTGQGGTYNEQFF.

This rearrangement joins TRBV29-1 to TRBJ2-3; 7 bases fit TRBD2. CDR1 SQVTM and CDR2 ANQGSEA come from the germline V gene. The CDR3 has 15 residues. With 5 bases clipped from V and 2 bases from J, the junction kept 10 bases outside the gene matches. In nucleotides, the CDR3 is TGCAGCGTTCCTCTAGGCGGGGGATTCACAGATACGCAGTATTTT. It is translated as CSVPLGGGFTDTQYF.